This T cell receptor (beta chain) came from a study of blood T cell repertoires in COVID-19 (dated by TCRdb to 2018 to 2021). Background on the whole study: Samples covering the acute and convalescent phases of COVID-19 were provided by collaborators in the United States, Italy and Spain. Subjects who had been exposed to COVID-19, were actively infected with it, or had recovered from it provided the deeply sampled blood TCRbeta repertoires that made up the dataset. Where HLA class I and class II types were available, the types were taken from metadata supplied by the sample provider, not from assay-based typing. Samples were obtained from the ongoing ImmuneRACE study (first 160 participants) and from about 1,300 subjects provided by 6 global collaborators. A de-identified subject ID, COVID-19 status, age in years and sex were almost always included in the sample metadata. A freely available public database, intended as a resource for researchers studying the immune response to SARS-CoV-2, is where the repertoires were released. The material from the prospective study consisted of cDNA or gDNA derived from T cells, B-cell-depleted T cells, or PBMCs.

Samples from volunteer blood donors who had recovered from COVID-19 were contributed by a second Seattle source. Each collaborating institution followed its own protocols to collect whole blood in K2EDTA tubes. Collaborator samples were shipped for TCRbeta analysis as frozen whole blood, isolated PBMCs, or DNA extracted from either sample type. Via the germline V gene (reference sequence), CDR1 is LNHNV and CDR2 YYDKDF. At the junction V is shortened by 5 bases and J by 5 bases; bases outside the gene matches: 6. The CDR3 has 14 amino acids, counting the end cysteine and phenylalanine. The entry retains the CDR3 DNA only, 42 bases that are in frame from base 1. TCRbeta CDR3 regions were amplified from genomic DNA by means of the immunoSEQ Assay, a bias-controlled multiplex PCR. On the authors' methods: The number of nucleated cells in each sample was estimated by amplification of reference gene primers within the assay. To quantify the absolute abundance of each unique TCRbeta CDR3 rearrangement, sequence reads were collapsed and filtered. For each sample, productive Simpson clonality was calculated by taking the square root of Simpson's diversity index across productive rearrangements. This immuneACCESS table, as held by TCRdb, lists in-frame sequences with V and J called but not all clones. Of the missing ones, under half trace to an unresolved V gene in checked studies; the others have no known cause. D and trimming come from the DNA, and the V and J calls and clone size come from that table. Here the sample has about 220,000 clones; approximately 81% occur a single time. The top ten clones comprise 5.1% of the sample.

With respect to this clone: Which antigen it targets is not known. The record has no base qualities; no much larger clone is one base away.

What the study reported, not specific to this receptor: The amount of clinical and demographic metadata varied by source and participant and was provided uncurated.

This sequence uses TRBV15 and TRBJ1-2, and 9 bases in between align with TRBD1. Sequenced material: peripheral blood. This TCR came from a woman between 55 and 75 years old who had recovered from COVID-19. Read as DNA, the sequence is TGTGCCACCAGCTCATGGACAGGGGAATATGGCTACACCTTC. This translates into CATSSWTGEYGYTF.